The rows below give T cell receptor beta chains drawn from one sample of a study of cytomegalovirus exposure and HLA in healthy donors. Generated by immunoSEQ multiplex PCR, the TCRdb table keeps only in-frame clones and is missing some. The data show 110,000 or so clones, with 75% to 90% seen just once and approximately 7.2% held by the top ten. Sequencing used PBMCs. The receptors derive from a young man in good health and CMV-seropositive. Both conserved end residues are part of each CDR3. Each record gives: V gene, clone size, J gene, D gene, CDR3 DNA, CDR3 protein. A D gene is named only where the DNA matches it firmly. Clone size is shown for a subset of rows, as once, few, many or a class of expanded clone.

TRBV5-4	NA	TRBJ2-7	TRBD2	TGTGCCAGCAGCTTGGTCTCGTGGGGAGGGGAGTACGAGCAGTACTTC	CASSLVSWGGEYEQYF
TRBV5-3	NA	TRBJ1-5	NA	TGTGCCAGAAGTACCGGCGCGGGCAATCAGCCCCAGCATTTT	CARSTGAGNQPQHF
TRBV5-4	once	TRBJ2-7	NA	TGTGCCAGCAGCTTCACAGGTAACTACGAGCAGTACTTC	CASSFTGNYEQYF
TRBV6-1	NA	TRBJ2-7	NA	TGTGCCAGCAGTGAACAGGCCAGGGCCACCTACGAGCAGTACTTC	CASSEQARATYEQYF
TRBV19	NA	TRBJ1-4	NA	TGTGCCAGTAGTATAGTAGGGGGTGACAATGAAAAACTGTTTTTT	CASSIVGGDNEKLFF
TRBV2	once	TRBJ2-5	NA	TGTGCCAGCAGCCCACAGGGATCAGAGACCCAGTACTTC	CASSPQGSETQYF
TRBV15	NA	TRBJ2-2	TRBD1	TGTGCCACCAGCCCCGGGCACAGGGGGCGCCTCACCGGGGAGCTGTTTTTT	CATSPGHRGRLTGELFF
TRBV29-1	once	TRBJ2-3	NA	TGCAGCGTTCCTCGGGGGAACACAGATACGCAGTATTTT	CSVPRGNTDTQYF
TRBV4-1	NA	TRBJ2-7	NA	TGCGCCAGCAGCCAAGCCGGACGTGGCAGGGCGGTCTACGAGCAGTACTTC	CASSQAGRGRAVYEQYF
TRBV12-5	once	TRBJ1-1	TRBD1	TGTGCCTTCGACAGGGTTGAAGCTTTCTTT	CAFDRVEAFF
TRBV11-2	NA	TRBJ2-5	NA	TGTGCCAGCAGCTTTCGGGAGACCCAGTACTTC	CASSFRETQYF
TRBV7-8	NA	TRBJ2-5	NA	TGTGCCAGCAGCTTAGGCGGTCAAGAGACCCAGTACTTC	CASSLGGQETQYF
TRBV6-5	few	TRBJ1-5	TRBD1	TGTGCCAGCAGTGCGCAGGGGGCTGGCAATCAGCCCCAGCATTTT	CASSAQGAGNQPQHF
TRBV28	NA	TRBJ2-2	TRBD1	TGTGCCAGCAGTTTATTGGCAGGGGGCACCGGGGAGCTGTTTTTT	CASSLLAGGTGELFF
TRBV6-5	NA	TRBJ1-6	NA	TGTGCCAGCAGTTACCGGGCAGGGCAGAGTTCACCCCTCCACTTT	CASSYRAGQSSPLHF
TRBV5-4	NA	TRBJ2-3	TRBD2	TGTGCCAGCTTGGGGGGGTCTAGCACAGATACGCAGTATTTT	CASLGGSSTDTQYF
TRBV29-1	NA	TRBJ1-1	NA	TGCAGCGTTGTGGGCACGGTTGAAGCTTTCTTT	CSVVGTVEAFF
TRBV7-9	NA	TRBJ2-6	NA	TGTGCCAGCAGCCTAACACCGGGTCATAGCTCTGGGGCCAACGTCCTGACTTTC	CASSLTPGHSSGANVLTF
TRBV28	NA	TRBJ2-7	TRBD2	TGTGCCAGCTTACTCGGGGGGTTGGACGAGCAGTACTTC	CASLLGGLDEQYF
TRBV7-9	NA	TRBJ1-1	NA	TGTGCCAGCAGCTTACGGGAGCTGAACACTGAAGCTTTCTTT	CASSLRELNTEAFF
TRBV4-2	NA	TRBJ2-2	TRBD2	TGTGCCAGCAGCCAAGATGAGCGGGGGGTCCTTATTACCGGGGAGCTGTTTTTT	CASSQDERGVLITGELFF
TRBV11-2	NA	TRBJ1-4	NA	TGTGCCAGCAGCTCCTCTGATGAAAAACTGTTTTTT	CASSSSDEKLFF
TRBV6-1	NA	TRBJ2-5	TRBD1	TGTGCCAGCCGGACAGGCAACCAAGAGACCCAGTACTTC	CASRTGNQETQYF
TRBV10-3	NA	TRBJ2-1	NA	TGTGCCATCAGTGTAAGCGCCGGTCGTGAGCAGTTCTTC	CAISVSAGREQFF
TRBV4-1	NA	TRBJ2-7	NA	TGCGCCAGCAGCCAACCCCAAGGCAGGGGTGTCGAGCAGTACTTC	CASSQPQGRGVEQYF
TRBV6-6	NA	TRBJ1-5	TRBD1	TGTGCCGGCAGTTACGGACAGGGGGATCAGCCCCAGCATTTT	CAGSYGQGDQPQHF
TRBV5-5	NA	TRBJ1-6	NA	TGTGCCAGCAGCTTGAGACAGCCAAATTCACCCCTCCACTTT	CASSLRQPNSPLHF
TRBV5-8	NA	TRBJ1-2	NA	TGTGCCAGCAGCTTGGGGACTGTGTACTATGGCTACACCTTC	CASSLGTVYYGYTF
TRBV6-1	NA	TRBJ1-5	NA	TGTGCCAGCTCGAGGGCAAGAAGCAATCAGCCCCAGCATTTT	CASSRARSNQPQHF
TRBV5-1	NA	TRBJ1-2	TRBD1	TGCGCCAGCAGTCCTTTGGGACAGGACTATGGCTACACCTTC	CASSPLGQDYGYTF
TRBV2	NA	TRBJ2-7	NA	TGTGCCAGCGGATCACAGGGGAGGGAGCAGTACTTC	CASGSQGREQYF
TRBV2	NA	TRBJ2-7	NA	TGTGCCAGCAGTGAGGTGGGGCGGGACTCCTACGAGCAGTACTTC	CASSEVGRDSYEQYF
TRBV14	NA	TRBJ1-2	NA	TGTGCCAGCAGCCATCAAGGGGAAAATGGCTACACCTTC	CASSHQGENGYTF
TRBV9	once	TRBJ2-3	TRBD2	TGTGCCAGCAGCGTAGGAGGCACTAGCGGGGGCAGGGATACGCAGTATTTT	CASSVGGTSGGRDTQYF
TRBV29-1	NA	TRBJ2-5	NA	TGCAGCGTTGAAGATTGGCAGGGTGGGGAGACCCAGTACTTC	CSVEDWQGGETQYF
TRBV7-9	NA	TRBJ2-2	NA	TGTGCCAGCAGCCCATCAGGAACCGGGGAGCTGTTTTTT	CASSPSGTGELFF
TRBV19	NA	TRBJ1-1	TRBD1	TGTGCCAGTATGGGCGGGACAGGGCAAGAAGCTTTCTTT	CASMGGTGQEAFF